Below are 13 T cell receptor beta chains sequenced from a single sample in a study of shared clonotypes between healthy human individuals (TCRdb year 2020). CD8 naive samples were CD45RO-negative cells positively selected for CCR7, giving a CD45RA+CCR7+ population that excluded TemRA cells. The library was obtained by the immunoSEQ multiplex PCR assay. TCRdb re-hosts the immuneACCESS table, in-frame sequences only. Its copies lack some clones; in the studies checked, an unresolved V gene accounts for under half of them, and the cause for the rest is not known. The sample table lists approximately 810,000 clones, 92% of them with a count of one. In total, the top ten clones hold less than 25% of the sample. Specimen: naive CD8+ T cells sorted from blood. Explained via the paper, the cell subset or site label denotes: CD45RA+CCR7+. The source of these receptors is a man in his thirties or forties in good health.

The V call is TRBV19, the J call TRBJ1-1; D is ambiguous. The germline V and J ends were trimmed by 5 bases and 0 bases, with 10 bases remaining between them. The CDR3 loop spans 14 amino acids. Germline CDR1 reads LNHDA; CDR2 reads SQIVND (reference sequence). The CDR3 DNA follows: TGTGCCAGTAGTCATCCAGGAATGAACACTGAAGCTTTCTTT. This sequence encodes CASSHPGMNTEAFF.

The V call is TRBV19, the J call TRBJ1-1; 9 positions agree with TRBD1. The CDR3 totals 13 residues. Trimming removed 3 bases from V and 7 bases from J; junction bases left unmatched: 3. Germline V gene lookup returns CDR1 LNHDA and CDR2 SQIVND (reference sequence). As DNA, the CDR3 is TGTGCCAGTAGTATTATGACAGGGGGTGAAGCTTTCTTT. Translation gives CASSIMTGGEAFF.

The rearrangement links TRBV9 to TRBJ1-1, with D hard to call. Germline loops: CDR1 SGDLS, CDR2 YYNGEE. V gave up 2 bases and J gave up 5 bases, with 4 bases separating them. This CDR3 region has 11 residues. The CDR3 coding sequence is TGTGCCAGCAGCGTTCAAACTGAAGCTTTCTTT. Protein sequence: CASSVQTEAFF.

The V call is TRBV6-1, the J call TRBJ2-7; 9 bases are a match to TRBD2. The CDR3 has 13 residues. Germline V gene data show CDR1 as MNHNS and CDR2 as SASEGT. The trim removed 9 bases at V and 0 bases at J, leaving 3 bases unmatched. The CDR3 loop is CASGLATSYEQYF. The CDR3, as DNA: TGTGCCAGTGGACTAGCGACCTCCTACGAGCAGTACTTC.

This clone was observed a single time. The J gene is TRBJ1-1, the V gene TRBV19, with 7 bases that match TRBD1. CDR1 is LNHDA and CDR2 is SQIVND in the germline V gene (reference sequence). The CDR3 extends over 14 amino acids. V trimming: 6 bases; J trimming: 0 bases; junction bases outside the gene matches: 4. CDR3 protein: CASSQQGMNTEAFF. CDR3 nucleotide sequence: TGTGCCAGTAGCCAACAGGGGATGAACACTGAAGCTTTCTTT.

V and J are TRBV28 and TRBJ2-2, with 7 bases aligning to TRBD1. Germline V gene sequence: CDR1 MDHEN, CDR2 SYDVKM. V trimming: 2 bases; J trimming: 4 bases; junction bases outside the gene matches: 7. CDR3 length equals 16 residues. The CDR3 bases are TGTGCCAGCAGTTTAGTCGGACAGGTATCCACCGGGGAGCTGTTTTTT. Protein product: CASSLVGQVSTGELFF.

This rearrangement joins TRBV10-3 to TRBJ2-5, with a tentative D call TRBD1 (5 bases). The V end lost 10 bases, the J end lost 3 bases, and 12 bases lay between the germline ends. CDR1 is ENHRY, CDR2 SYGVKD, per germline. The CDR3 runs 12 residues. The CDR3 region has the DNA TGTGCCACTTTAGGGGTAGAAGAGACCCAGTACTTC. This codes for CATLGVEETQYF.

CDR3 region: CASSLAASGGPNTGELFF. DNA for the CDR3: TGTGCCAGCAGCTTAGCAGCTAGCGGGGGACCGAACACCGGGGAGCTGTTTTTT. This chain uses TRBV7-9 with TRBJ2-2; 10 bases are a match to TRBD2. V lost 0 bases and J lost 0; bases outside the gene matches: 4. The CDR3 covers 18 residues. CDR1 SEHNR and CDR2 FQNEAQ come from the germline V gene (reference sequence). Variable domain in full (rest from reference TRBV7-9 and TRBJ2-2): DTGVSQNPRHKITKRGQNVTFRCDPISEHNRLYWYRQTLGQGPEFLTYFQNEAQLEKSRLLSDRFSAERPKGSFSTLEIQRTEQGDSAMYLCASSLAASGGPNTGELFFGEGSRLTVL.

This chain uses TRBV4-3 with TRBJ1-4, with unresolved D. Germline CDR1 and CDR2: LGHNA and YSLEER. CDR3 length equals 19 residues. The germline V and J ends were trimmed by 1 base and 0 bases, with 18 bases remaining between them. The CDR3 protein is CASSQGTYGQDATNEKLFF. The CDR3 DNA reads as TGCGCCAGCAGCCAAGGGACCTACGGGCAGGACGCAACTAATGAAAAACTGTTTTTT.

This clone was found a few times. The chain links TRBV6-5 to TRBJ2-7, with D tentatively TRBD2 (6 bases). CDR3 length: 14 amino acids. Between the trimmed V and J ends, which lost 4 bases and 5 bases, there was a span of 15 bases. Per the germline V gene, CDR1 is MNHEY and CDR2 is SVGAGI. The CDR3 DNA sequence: TGTGCCAGCAGTTTCACTAGCTCAGGAAACGAGCAGTACTTC. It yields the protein CASSFTSSGNEQYF.

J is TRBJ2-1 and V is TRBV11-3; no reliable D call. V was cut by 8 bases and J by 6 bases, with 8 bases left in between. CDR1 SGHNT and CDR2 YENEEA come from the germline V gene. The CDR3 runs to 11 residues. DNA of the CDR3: TGTGCCAGCGGGTTCTCCAATGAGCAGTTCTTC. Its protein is CASGFSNEQFF.

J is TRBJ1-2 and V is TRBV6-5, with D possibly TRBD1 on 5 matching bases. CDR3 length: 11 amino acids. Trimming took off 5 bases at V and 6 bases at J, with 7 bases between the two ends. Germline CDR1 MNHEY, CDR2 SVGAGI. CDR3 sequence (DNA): TGTGCCAGCAGTCCGGGGGATGGCTACACCTTC. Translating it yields CASSPGDGYTF.

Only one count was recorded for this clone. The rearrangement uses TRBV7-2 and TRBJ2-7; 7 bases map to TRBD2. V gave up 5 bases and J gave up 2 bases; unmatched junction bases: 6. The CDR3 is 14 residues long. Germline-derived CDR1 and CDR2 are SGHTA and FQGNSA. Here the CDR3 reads CASSVWAGAYEQYF. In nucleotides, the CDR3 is TGTGCCAGCAGCGTTTGGGCGGGGGCCTACGAGCAGTACTTC.